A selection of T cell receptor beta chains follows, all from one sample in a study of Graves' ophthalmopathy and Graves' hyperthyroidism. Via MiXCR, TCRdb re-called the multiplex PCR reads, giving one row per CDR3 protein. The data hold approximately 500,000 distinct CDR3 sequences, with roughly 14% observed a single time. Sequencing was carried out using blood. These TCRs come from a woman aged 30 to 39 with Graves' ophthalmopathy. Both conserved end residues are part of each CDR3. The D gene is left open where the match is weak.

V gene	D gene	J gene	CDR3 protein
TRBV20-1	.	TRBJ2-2	CSALPLLREFNTGELFF
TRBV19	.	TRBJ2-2	CASTHGGELFF
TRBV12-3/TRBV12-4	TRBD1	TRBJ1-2	CASSPFPNRGNGYTF
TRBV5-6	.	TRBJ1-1	CASSLAVGTEAFF
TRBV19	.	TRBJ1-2	CASPGTQNYGYTF
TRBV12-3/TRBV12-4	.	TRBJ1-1	CASSLTVGNTDAFF
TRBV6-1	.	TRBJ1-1	CASIPRPGRPTTAFF
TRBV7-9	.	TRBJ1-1	CASSDIVNTEAFF
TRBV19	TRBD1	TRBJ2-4	CARGQGAFLAKNIQYF
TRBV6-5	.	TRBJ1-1	CASSYSAGTNIEAFF
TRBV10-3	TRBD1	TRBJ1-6	CAIRGDRNSPLHF
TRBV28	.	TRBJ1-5	CASSSDGHNQPQHF
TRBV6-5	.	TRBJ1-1	CASGFSTAMNTEAFF
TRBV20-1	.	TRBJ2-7	CSAWTSSYEQYF
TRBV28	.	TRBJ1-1	CASSFGDHNTEAFF
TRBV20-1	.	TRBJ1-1	CSATSSPTTEAFF
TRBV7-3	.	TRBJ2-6	CATARGAGSGANVLTF
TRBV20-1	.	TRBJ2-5	CSAREPRLETQYF
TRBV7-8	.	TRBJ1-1	CASSRASGTEAFF
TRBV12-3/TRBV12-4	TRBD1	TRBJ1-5	CASSSGTANQPQHF
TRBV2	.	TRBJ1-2	CASSELHYGYTF
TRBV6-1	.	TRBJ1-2	CASRSGVGAGGYTF
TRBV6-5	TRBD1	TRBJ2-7	CASSYSQGQGVSYEQYF
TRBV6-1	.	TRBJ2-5	CASSPRGNLAETQYF
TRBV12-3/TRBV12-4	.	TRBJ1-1	CASRGGLVNTEAFF
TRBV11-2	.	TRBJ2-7	CASSTSTLSPYEQYF